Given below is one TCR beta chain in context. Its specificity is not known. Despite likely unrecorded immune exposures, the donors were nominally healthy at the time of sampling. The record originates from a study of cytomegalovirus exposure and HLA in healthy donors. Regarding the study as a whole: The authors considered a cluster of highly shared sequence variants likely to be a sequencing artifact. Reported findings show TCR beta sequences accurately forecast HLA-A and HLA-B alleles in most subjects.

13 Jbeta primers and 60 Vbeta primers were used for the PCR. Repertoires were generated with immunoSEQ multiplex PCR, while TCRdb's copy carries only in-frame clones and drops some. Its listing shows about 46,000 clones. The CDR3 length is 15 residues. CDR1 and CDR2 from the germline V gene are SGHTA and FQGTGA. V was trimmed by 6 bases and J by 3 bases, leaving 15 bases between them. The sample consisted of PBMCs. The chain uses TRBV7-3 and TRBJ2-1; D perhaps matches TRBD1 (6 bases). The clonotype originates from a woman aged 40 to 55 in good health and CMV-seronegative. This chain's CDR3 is CASSTSRDNYNEQFF. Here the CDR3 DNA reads TGTGCCAGCAGTACCTCGAGGGACAACTACAATGAGCAGTTCTTC.